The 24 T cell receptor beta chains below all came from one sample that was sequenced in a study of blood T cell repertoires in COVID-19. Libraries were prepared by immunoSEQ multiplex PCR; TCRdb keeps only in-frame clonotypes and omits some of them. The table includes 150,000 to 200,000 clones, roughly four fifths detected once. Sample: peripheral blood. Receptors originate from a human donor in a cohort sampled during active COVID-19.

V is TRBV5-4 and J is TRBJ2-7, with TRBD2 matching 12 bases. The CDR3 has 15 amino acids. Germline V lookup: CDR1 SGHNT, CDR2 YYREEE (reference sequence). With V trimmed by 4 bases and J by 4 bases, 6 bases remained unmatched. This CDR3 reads CASSQTGTSGYEQYF. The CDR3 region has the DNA TGTGCCAGCAGCCAGACCGGGACTAGCGGGTACGAGCAGTACTTC.

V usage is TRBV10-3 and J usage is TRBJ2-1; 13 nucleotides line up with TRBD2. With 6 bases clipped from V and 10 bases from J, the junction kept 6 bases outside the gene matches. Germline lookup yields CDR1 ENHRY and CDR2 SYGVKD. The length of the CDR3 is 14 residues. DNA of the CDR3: TGTGCCATCAGACTAGCGGGGGGGCCAGGCGAGCAGTTCTTC. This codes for CAIRLAGGPGEQFF.

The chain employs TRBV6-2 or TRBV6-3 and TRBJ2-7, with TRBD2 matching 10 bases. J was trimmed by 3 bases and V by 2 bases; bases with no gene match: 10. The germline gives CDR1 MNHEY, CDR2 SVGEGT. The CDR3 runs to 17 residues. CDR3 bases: TGTGCCAGCAGTTACCGAATTAGCGGGGGGTCTAACTACGAGCAGTACTTC. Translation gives CASSYRISGGSNYEQYF.

The CDR3 protein is CASTAGPDRVPEQYF. CDR3 DNA sequence: TGTGCCAGCACCGCAGGACCGGACAGGGTACCCGAGCAGTACTTC. The chain joins TRBV9 to TRBJ2-7; the match to TRBD1 covers 8 bases. This CDR3 has 15 amino acids. With 6 bases clipped from V and 6 bases from J, the junction kept 14 bases outside the gene matches. The germline gives CDR1 SGDLS, CDR2 YYNGEE.

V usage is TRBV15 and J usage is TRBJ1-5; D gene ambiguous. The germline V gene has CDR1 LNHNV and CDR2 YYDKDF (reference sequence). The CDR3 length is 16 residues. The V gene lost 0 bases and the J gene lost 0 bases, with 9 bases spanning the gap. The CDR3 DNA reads TGTGCCACCAGCAGAGATCTTGACAATAGCAATCAGCCCCAGCATTTT. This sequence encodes CATSRDLDNSNQPQHF.

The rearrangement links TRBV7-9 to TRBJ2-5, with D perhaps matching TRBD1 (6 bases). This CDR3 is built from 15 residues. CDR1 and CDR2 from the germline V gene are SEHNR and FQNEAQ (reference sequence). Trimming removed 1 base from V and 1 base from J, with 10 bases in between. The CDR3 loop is CASSLGVRGQETQYF. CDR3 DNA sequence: TGTGCCAGCAGCTTAGGAGTCAGGGGCCAAGAGACCCAGTACTTC.

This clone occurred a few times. The CDR3 region has the DNA TGCGCCAGCAGCGTGGGGGACATATTAAATTCACCCCTCCACTTT. The encoded protein is CASSVGDILNSPLHF. V and J are TRBV5-1 and TRBJ1-6; TRBD1 is a possible D gene (6 bases). V was trimmed by 4 bases and J by 7 bases, leaving 15 bases between them. The CDR3 runs to 15 residues. The germline V gene has CDR1 SGHRS and CDR2 YFSETQ.

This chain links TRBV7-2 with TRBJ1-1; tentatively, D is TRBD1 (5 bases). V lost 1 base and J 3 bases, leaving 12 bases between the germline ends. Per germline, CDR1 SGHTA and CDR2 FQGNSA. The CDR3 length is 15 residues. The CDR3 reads CASSLDRKGDTEAFF. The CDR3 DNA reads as TGTGCCAGCAGCTTAGACAGGAAAGGGGACACTGAAGCTTTCTTT.

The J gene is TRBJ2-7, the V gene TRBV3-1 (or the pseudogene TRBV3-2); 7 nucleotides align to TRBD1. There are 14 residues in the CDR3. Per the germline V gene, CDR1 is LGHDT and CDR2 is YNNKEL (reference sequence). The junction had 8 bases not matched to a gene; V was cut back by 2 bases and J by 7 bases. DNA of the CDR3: TGTGCCAGCAGCCAAAAAGGGGGCGAGGGGGAGCAGTACTTC. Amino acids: CASSQKGGEGEQYF.

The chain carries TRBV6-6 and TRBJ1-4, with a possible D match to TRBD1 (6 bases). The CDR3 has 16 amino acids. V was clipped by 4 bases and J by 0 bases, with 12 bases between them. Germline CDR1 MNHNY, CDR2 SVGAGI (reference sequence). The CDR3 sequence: CASSWDKTTTNEKLFF. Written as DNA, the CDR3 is TGTGCCAGCAGTTGGGACAAAACCACAACTAATGAAAAACTGTTTTTT.

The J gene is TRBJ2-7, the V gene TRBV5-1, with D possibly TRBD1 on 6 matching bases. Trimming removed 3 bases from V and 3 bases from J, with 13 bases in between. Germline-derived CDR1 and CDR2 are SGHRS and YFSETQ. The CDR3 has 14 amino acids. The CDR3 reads CASSYRTEGYEQYF. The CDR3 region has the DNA TGCGCCAGCAGCTATCGGACAGAGGGCTACGAGCAGTACTTC.

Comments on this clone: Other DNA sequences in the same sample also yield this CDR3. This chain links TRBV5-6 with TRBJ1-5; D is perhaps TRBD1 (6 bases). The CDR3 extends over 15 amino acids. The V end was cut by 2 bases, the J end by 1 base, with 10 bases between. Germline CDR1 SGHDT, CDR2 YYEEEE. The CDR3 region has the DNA TGTGCCAGCAGCTTTGCAGGGACAAGCAATCAGCCCCAGCATTTT. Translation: CASSFAGTSNQPQHF.

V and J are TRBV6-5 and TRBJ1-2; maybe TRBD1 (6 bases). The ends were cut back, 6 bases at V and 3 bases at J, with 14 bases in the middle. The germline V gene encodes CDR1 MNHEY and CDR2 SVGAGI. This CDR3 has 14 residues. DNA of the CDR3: TGTGCCAGCAGAAAGGGGGGGCCGGACTATGGCTACACCTTC. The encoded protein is CASRKGGPDYGYTF.

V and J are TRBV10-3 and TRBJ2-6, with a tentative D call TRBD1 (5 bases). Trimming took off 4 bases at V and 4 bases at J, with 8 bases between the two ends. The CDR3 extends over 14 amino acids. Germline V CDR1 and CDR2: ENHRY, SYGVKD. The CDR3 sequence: CAISGTSGANVLTF. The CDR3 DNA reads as TGTGCCATCAGTGGGACATCCGGGGCCAACGTCCTGACTTTC.

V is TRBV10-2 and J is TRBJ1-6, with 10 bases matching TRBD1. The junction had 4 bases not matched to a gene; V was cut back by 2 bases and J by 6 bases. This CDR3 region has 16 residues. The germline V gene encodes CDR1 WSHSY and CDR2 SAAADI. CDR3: CASSEGGQGGNSPLHF. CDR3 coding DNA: TGCGCCAGCAGTGAGGGTGGACAGGGGGGTAATTCACCCCTCCACTTT.

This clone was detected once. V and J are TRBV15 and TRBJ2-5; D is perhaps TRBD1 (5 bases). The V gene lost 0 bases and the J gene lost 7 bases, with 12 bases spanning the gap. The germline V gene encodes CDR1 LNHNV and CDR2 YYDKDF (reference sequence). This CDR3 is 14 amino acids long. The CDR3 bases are TGTGCCACCAGCAGAGATGATGGGGCAGGGACCCAGTACTTC. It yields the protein CATSRDDGAGTQYF.

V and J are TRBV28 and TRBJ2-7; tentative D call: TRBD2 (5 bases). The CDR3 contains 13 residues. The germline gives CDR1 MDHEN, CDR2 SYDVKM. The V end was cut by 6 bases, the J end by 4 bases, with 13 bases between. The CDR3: CASRRGSFYEQYF. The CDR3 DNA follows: TGTGCCAGCAGGAGAGGGTCCTTTTACGAGCAGTACTTC. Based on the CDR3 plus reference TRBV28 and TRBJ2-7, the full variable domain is DVKVTQSSRYLVKRTGEKVFLECVQDMDHENMFWYRQDPGLGLRLIYFSYDVKMKEKGDIPEGYSVSREKKERFSLILESASTNQTSMYLCASRRGSFYEQYFGPGTRLTVT.

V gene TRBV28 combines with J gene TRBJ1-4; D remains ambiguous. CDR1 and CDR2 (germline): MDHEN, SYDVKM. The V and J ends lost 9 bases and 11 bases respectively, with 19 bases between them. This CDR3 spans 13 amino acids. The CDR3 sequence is CASCLISSSKLFF. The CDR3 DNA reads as TGTGCCAGTTGCCTAATAAGTTCGTCCAAACTGTTTTTT. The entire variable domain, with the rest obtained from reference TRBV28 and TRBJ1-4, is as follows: DVKVTQSSRYLVKRTGEKVFLECVQDMDHENMFWYRQDPGLGLRLIYFSYDVKMKEKGDIPEGYSVSREKKERFSLILESASTNQTSMYLCASCLISSSKLFFGSGTQLSVL.

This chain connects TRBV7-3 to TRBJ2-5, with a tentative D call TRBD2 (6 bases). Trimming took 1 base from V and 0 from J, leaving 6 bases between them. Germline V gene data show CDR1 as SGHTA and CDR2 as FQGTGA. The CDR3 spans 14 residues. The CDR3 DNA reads TGTGCCAGCAGCTTAAGGGGGGACCAAGAGACCCAGTACTTC. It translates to CASSLRGDQETQYF.

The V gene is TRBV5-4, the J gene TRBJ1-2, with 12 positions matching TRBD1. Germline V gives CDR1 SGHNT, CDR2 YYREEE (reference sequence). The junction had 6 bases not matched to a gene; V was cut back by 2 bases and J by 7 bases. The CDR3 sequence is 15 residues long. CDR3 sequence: CASSLPGQGAGGYTF. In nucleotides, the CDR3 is TGTGCCAGCAGCTTACCGGGACAGGGGGCCGGTGGCTACACCTTC. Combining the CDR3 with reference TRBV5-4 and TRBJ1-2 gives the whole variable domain ETGVTQSPTHLIKTRGQQVTLRCSSQSGHNTVSWYQQALGQGPQFIFQYYREEENGRGNFPPRFSGLQFPNYSSELNVNALELDDSALYLCASSLPGQGAGGYTFGSGTRLTVV.

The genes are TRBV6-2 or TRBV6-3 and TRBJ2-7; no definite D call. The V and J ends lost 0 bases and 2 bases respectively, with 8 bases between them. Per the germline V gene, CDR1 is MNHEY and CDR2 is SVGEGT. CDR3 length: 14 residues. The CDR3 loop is CASSYSVGAYEQYF. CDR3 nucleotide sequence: TGTGCCAGCAGTTACTCAGTCGGAGCCTACGAGCAGTACTTC.

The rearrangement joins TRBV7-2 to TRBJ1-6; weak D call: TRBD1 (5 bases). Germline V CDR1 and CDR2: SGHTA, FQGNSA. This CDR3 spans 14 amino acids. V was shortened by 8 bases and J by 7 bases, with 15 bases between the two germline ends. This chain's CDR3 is CASDRGGLNSPLHF. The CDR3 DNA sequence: TGTGCCAGCGACCGGGGGGGGTTGAATTCACCCCTCCACTTT. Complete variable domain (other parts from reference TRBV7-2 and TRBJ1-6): GAGVSQSPSNKVTEKGKDVELRCDPISGHTALYWYRQSLGQGLEFLIYFQGNSAPDKSGLPSDRFSAERTGGSVSTLTIQRTQQEDSAVYLCASDRGGLNSPLHFGNGTRLTVT.

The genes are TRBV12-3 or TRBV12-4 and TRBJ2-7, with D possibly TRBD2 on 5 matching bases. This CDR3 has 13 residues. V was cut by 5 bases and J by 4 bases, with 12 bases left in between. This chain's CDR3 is CASSTGEVYEQYF. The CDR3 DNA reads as TGTGCCAGCAGTACCGGGGAAGTTTACGAGCAGTACTTC.

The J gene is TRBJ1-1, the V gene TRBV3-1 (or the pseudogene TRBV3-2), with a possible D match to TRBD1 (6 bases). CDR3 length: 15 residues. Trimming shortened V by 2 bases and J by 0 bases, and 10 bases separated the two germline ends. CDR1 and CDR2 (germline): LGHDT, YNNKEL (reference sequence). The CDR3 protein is CASSQRGALNTEAFF. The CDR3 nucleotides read TGTGCCAGCAGCCAACGGGGGGCCCTGAACACTGAAGCTTTCTTT.